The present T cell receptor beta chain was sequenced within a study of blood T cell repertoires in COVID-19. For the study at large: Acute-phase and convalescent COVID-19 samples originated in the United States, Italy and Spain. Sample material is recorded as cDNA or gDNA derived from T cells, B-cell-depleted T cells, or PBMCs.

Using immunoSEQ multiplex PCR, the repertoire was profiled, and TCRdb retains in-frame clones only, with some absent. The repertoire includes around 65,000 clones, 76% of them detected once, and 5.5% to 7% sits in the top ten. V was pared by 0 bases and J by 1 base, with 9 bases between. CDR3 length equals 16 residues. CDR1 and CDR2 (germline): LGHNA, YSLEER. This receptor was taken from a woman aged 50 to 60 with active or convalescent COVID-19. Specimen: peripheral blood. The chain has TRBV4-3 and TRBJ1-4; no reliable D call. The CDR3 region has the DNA TGCGCCAGCAGCCAAGAGTCGGGGAGAACTAATGAAAAACTGTTTTTT. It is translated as CASSQESGRTNEKLFF.